These 30 T cell receptor beta chains were sequenced from one sample in a study of blood T cell repertoires in COVID-19 (dated by TCRdb to 2018 to 2020). The method behind the library was the immunoSEQ multiplex PCR assay. TCRdb carries this immuneACCESS record with in-frame sequences only. Its versions omit some clonotypes, under half of them owing to an unresolved V gene in the studies checked, with the rest unexplained. A total of 100,000 or so clones appear in this sample, roughly 80% of them only once. The top ten clonotypes cover around 11% of the sample. The sequenced sample consisted of peripheral blood. These receptors all come from a woman in her 70s with active or convalescent COVID-19.

As DNA, the CDR3 is TGTGCCAGCATGGGACAGGGCGTGGGCTATGGCTACACCTTC. Its translation: CASMGQGVGYGYTF. V usage is TRBV2 and J usage is TRBJ1-2, with TRBD1 identical over 9 bases. The CDR3 sequence is 14 residues long. Germline V CDR1 and CDR2: SNHLY, FYNNEI. V dropped 7 bases and J dropped 4; count of bases not matched to a gene: 7.

This clone appeared a single time. The chain uses TRBV2 and TRBJ2-7, with 7 bases identical to TRBD1. The CDR3 spans 15 residues. CDR1 SNHLY and CDR2 FYNNEI come from the germline V gene. After removal of 4 bases from V and 0 bases from J, the junction contained 6 bases not matched to a gene. This CDR3 is CASSATGDSSYEQYF. In DNA form, the CDR3 reads TGTGCCAGCAGTGCTACAGGGGATTCCTCCTACGAGCAGTACTTC.

The J gene is TRBJ1-4, the V gene TRBV2, with D possibly TRBD1 on 6 matching bases. The CDR3 is 14 residues long. The V gene lost 6 bases and the J gene lost 8 bases, with 16 bases spanning the gap. Germline-derived CDR1 and CDR2 are SNHLY and FYNNEI. CDR3 residues: CASSQDSQGEKLFF. In DNA, the CDR3 is TGTGCCAGCAGCCAGGACAGCCAAGGGGAAAAACTGTTTTTT.

The chain joins TRBV3-1 (or the pseudogene TRBV3-2) to TRBJ2-1; 7 bases are a match to TRBD2. This CDR3 is built from 14 residues. Germline V gene data show CDR1 as LGHDT and CDR2 as YNNKEL (reference sequence). Losses at the gene ends were 3 bases for V and 9 bases for J; bases not matched to a gene: 8. CDR3 in amino acids: CASSHLGGGGEQFF. For the CDR3, the DNA is TGTGCCAGCAGCCACCTGGGAGGCGGGGGTGAGCAGTTCTTC.

This chain links TRBV20-1 with TRBJ2-4, with D possibly being TRBD1 (6 bases). Trimming left V 4 bases short and J 7 bases short, with 8 bases between. The V gene's germline CDR1 is DFQATT and CDR2 SNEGSKA (reference sequence). The CDR3 length is 11 residues. CDR3 nucleotide sequence: TGCAGTGCTAAAACAGGGAACATTCAGTACTTC. This translates into CSAKTGNIQYF.

The chain carries TRBV12-3 or TRBV12-4 and TRBJ1-1, with D unresolved. The CDR3 runs to 12 residues. The ends were cut back, 7 bases at V and 1 base at J, with 7 bases in the middle. CDR3 sequence: CASTSGNTEAFF. CDR3 bases: TGTGCCAGCACCTCGGGGAACACTGAAGCTTTCTTT.

V gene TRBV6-5 combines with J gene TRBJ2-7; 10 bases match TRBD2. The CDR3 is 15 amino acids. The junction had 14 bases not matched to a gene; V was cut back by 11 bases and J by 4 bases. The germline V gene encodes CDR1 MNHEY and CDR2 SVGAGI. The CDR3 DNA sequence: TGTGCCCCCCAAGCGGGGGGGCCGTGTCAGTACGAGCAGTACTTC. Protein product: CAPQAGGPCQYEQYF.

This clone was seen a few times. The genes are TRBV10-3 and TRBJ2-2; 13 nucleotides line up with TRBD2. This CDR3 comprises 16 residues. Germline V gives CDR1 ENHRY, CDR2 SYGVKD. Trimming removed 8 bases from V and 7 bases from J; junction bases left unmatched: 10. DNA of the CDR3: TGTGCCATCGATAACACCGGGACTAGCGGGATCGGGGAGCTGTTTTTT. It is translated as CAIDNTGTSGIGELFF.

The V call is TRBV27, the J call TRBJ2-6; D is perhaps TRBD1 (5 bases). V lost 3 bases and J lost 4, with 7 bases in between. The CDR3 spans 14 residues. Looked up from germline, CDR1 is MNHEY and CDR2 is SMNVEV (reference sequence). The DNA of the CDR3 is TGTGCCAGCAGTTTCAGGGCCGGGGCCAACGTCCTGACTTTC. It encodes CASSFRAGANVLTF.

This clone came up a few times. The V gene is TRBV13, the J gene TRBJ2-7, with D perhaps TRBD2 (6 bases). The V and J ends lost 0 bases and 5 bases respectively, with 11 bases between them. Germline V lookup: CDR1 PRHDT, CDR2 FYEKMQ (reference sequence). CDR3 length: 14 residues. The CDR3 loop is CASSLGGVADEQYF. CDR3 bases: TGTGCCAGCAGCTTAGGCGGGGTAGCGGACGAGCAGTACTTC.

This chain joins TRBV28 and TRBJ1-1, with D unclear. The germline V and J ends were trimmed by 6 bases and 5 bases, with 10 bases remaining between them. This CDR3 contains 12 residues. Germline V lookup: CDR1 MDHEN, CDR2 SYDVKM. CDR3 sequence: CASSWRGTEAFF. DNA for the CDR3: TGTGCCAGCAGCTGGCGAGGGACTGAAGCTTTCTTT.

This clone occurred once. The J gene is TRBJ2-1, the V gene TRBV3-1 (or the pseudogene TRBV3-2); no definite D call. V lost 4 bases to trimming and J lost 0 bases, with 10 bases between them. The CDR3 extends over 15 amino acids. The germline gives CDR1 LGHDT, CDR2 YNNKEL (reference sequence). The CDR3 here is CASSRSSSSYNEQFF. The CDR3 DNA sequence: TGTGCCAGCAGCCGGAGCTCCAGCTCCTACAATGAGCAGTTCTTC.

This sequence joins TRBV4-2 and TRBJ2-7; 11 positions match TRBD2. Germline CDR1 LGHNA, CDR2 YNFKEQ. The CDR3 totals 16 residues. V lost 4 bases to trimming and J lost 2 bases; unmatched junction nucleotides: 7. The CDR3: CASSLSQGLAAYEQYF. In nucleotides, the CDR3 is TGTGCCAGCAGCCTCTCCCAGGGACTAGCGGCCTACGAGCAGTACTTC.

This chain uses TRBV7-9 with TRBJ2-3; D call uncertain. Germline values: CDR1 SEHNR, CDR2 FQNEAQ (reference sequence). CDR3 size: 14 residues. The ends were cut back, 5 bases at V and 4 bases at J, with 13 bases in the middle. The CDR3, as DNA: TGTGCCAGCAGCCCCCCCGGCGGAGCAGATACGCAGTATTTT. Amino acids: CASSPPGGADTQYF.

This chain links TRBV5-4 with TRBJ2-7; no reliable D call. V dropped 4 bases and J dropped 5 bases, with 19 bases sitting between them. The germline CDR1 and CDR2 sequences are SGHNT and YYREEE (reference sequence). This CDR3 contains 15 residues. The CDR3 DNA sequence: TGTGCCAGCAGCGTTGACATGGGCGTTGGCAACGAGCAGTACTTC. Protein sequence: CASSVDMGVGNEQYF.

The J gene is TRBJ1-4, the V gene TRBV27, with a weak D call TRBD1 (6 bases). The CDR3 runs to 14 residues. V lost 4 bases, J lost 0 bases, and 6 bases lay in between. CDR1 and CDR2 (germline): MNHEY, SMNVEV (reference sequence). CDR3 bases: TGTGCCAGCAGTTACAGGGCAACTAATGAAAAACTGTTTTTT. This gives the protein CASSYRATNEKLFF.

V usage is TRBV27 and J usage is TRBJ2-2; tentatively, D is TRBD1 (5 bases). The CDR3 is made up of 19 amino acids. V gave up 3 bases and J gave up 6 bases, with 26 bases separating them. Germline values: CDR1 MNHEY, CDR2 SMNVEV (reference sequence). Here the CDR3 DNA reads TGTGCCAGCAGTTTCCTAACCGACAGAGTCCCCTATCCCGCCGGGGAGCTGTTTTTT. This translates into CASSFLTDRVPYPAGELFF.

The chain carries TRBV28 and TRBJ1-1; TRBD1 matches 8 bases. V lost 6 bases and J lost 3; bases outside the gene matches: 6. CDR1 and CDR2 (germline): MDHEN, SYDVKM. There are 14 residues in the CDR3. The CDR3 sequence: CASRDDRGHTEAFF. CDR3 nucleotide sequence: TGTGCCAGCAGAGACGACAGGGGTCACACTGAAGCTTTCTTT.

The chain has TRBV3-1 (or the pseudogene TRBV3-2) and TRBJ1-3, with TRBD1 matching over 9 bases. V was clipped by 5 bases and J by 3 bases; unmatched bases: 5. CDR3 size: 15 residues. Germline values: CDR1 LGHDT, CDR2 YNNKEL (reference sequence). Here the CDR3 reads CASSVQGAIGNTIYF. In nucleotides, the CDR3 is TGTGCCAGCAGCGTACAGGGGGCCATTGGAAACACCATATATTTT.

The V call is TRBV19, the J call TRBJ2-5; 12 bases agree with TRBD2. Germline-derived CDR1 and CDR2 are LNHDA and SQIVND (reference sequence). CDR3 length: 14 amino acids. The V gene end was trimmed by 2 bases and the J gene end by 9 bases; junction bases not matched to a gene: 4. The CDR3 sequence is CASSITSGGTAQYF. For the CDR3, the DNA is TGTGCCAGTAGTATAACTAGCGGGGGGACGGCCCAGTACTTC.

This clone showed up just once. This chain links TRBV28 with TRBJ1-2; D ambiguous. V was shortened by 3 bases and J by 1 base, with 21 bases between the two germline ends. The CDR3 runs to 18 residues. CDR1 is MDHEN, CDR2 SYDVKM, per germline. CDR3 in amino acids: CASSFTLGRTRSNYGYTF. The CDR3 nucleotides are TGTGCCAGCAGTTTCACACTAGGAAGGACTCGCAGTAACTATGGCTACACCTTC.

The chain is built from TRBV5-1 and TRBJ2-2, with D unresolved. There are 15 residues in the CDR3. From germline, CDR1 is SGHRS and CDR2 YFSETQ. Trimming cost V 0 bases and J 4 bases, with 10 bases left between them. CDR3 nucleotide sequence: TGCGCCAGCAGCTTGGGTTCCGGCGGCACCGGGGAGCTGTTTTTT. Residues: CASSLGSGGTGELFF.

In the case of this clone: Sequence at one end of the junction differs from germline and may be a read error. The same CDR3 arises from other DNA sequences in this sample as well. This chain uses TRBV5-1 with TRBJ2-3; the match to TRBD2 covers 10 bases. CDR3 length: 16 residues. CDR1 SGHRS and CDR2 YFSETQ come from the germline V gene. The CDR3 here is CASRRERGGPPDTQYF. DNA for the CDR3: TGCGCTAGCAGGCGGGAGCGGGGGGGACCTCCCGATACGCAGTATTTT.

The gene calls are TRBV29-1 and TRBJ2-1; TRBD1 is a possible D gene (5 bases). The germline CDR1 and CDR2 sequences are SQVTM and ANQGSEA. The CDR3 contains 14 residues. The V and J ends lost 3 bases and 8 bases respectively, with 17 bases between them. This chain's CDR3 is CSVEDNTANDEQFF. CDR3 coding DNA: TGCAGCGTTGAGGACAATACAGCTAACGATGAGCAGTTCTTC.

The chain combines TRBV20-1 with TRBJ2-7, with 10 bases matching TRBD2. Losses at the gene ends were 3 bases for V and 3 bases for J; bases not matched to a gene: 8. The CDR3 contains 15 residues. In germline, CDR1 is DFQATT, CDR2 SNEGSKA (reference sequence). The CDR3 loop reads CSASLLAGAHYEQYF. CDR3 DNA sequence: TGCAGTGCTAGTCTCCTAGCGGGGGCCCACTACGAGCAGTACTTC.

In this sample, this clone turned up a few times. The rearrangement uses TRBV7-6 and TRBJ1-1; D call uncertain. There are 16 residues in the CDR3. Germline V CDR1 and CDR2: SGHVS, FNYEAQ. The germline V and J ends were trimmed by 1 base and 0 bases, with 12 bases remaining between them. The CDR3 region has the DNA TGTGCCAGCAGCTTAGGGTCAGCGCTAATGAACACTGAAGCTTTCTTT. The encoded protein is CASSLGSALMNTEAFF. Full variable domain (rest looked up from reference TRBV7-6 and TRBJ1-1): GAGVSQSPRYKVTKRGQDVALRCDPISGHVSLYWYRQALGQGPEFLTYFNYEAQQDKSGLPNDRFSAERPEGSISTLTIQRTEQRDSAMYRCASSLGSALMNTEAFFGQGTRLTVV.

This rearrangement joins TRBV6-6 to TRBJ1-4; TRBD1 matches 9 bases. CDR3 size: 15 residues. CDR1 and CDR2 (germline): MNHNY, SVGAGI (reference sequence). J lost 4 bases, V lost 7 bases, and 7 bases had no gene match. CDR3 sequence: CASTGQGWNNEKLFF. The CDR3 bases are TGTGCCAGCACGGGACAGGGTTGGAATAATGAAAAACTGTTTTTT.

The gene calls are TRBV7-2 and TRBJ1-1; TRBD1 might be the D (6 bases). In germline, CDR1 is SGHTA, CDR2 FQGNSA. The CDR3 length is 14 residues. Trimming shortened V by 0 bases and J by 11 bases, and 16 bases separated the two germline ends. The CDR3 coding sequence is TGTGCCAGCAGCTTAGCGAGGGACACAGGGCGGGCTTTCTTT. The encoded protein is CASSLARDTGRAFF.

The chain joins TRBV6-5 to TRBJ2-3, with 7 positions matching TRBD1. Per germline, CDR1 MNHEY and CDR2 SVGAGI. This CDR3 has 14 amino acids. Losses at the gene ends were 8 bases for V and 2 bases for J; bases not matched to a gene: 7. For the CDR3, the DNA is TGTGCCAGCTTCTTGGGACAGCACACAGATACGCAGTATTTT. It specifies CASFLGQHTDTQYF.

The J gene is TRBJ2-7, the V gene TRBV11-2, with a weak D call TRBD2 (7 bases). The CDR3 loop spans 13 amino acids. V lost 7 bases and J lost 1, with 11 bases in between. Germline V gives CDR1 SGHAT, CDR2 FQNNGV. The CDR3 is CASTRGGSYEQYF. CDR3 bases: TGTGCCAGCACGAGGGGGGGATCCTACGAGCAGTACTTC. The complete variable domain, with remaining parts taken from reference TRBV11-2 and TRBJ2-7, reads EAGVAQSPRYKIIEKRQSVAFWCNPISGHATLYWYQQILGQGPKLLIQFQNNGVVDDSQLPKDRFSAERLKGVDSTLKIQPAKLEDSAVYLCASTRGGSYEQYFGPGTRLTVT.